Sequencing of this T cell receptor beta chain was carried out in a study of blood T cells in healthy people across ages. Alongside a J-beta primer mix, a sample-barcoded 5' primer served in a second PCR lasting about 7 to 12 cycles. Using its own MiXCR run on the 5' RACE reads, TCRdb lists one record per CDR3 protein. The repertoire holds roughly 500,000 distinct CDR3 sequences, less than 25% seen once, with roughly 9.4% in the top ten. Trimming stripped 2 bases from V and 5 bases from J, with 21 bases between. Germline loops: CDR1 MNHEY, CDR2 SVGEGT. The CDR3 consists of 17 residues. These data also formed part of another study, on T cells of mothers and their children.

The TCR comes from a boy under 18 in good health. Sequencing was done on a sample of blood. V is TRBV6-2 or TRBV6-3 and J is TRBJ2-5; TRBD1 might be the D (5 bases). The DNA of the CDR3 is TGTGCCAGCAGTTACCGCGGACCAAGGGGCCTCTACGAGACCCAGTACTTC. Translating gives CASSYRGPRGLYETQYF.